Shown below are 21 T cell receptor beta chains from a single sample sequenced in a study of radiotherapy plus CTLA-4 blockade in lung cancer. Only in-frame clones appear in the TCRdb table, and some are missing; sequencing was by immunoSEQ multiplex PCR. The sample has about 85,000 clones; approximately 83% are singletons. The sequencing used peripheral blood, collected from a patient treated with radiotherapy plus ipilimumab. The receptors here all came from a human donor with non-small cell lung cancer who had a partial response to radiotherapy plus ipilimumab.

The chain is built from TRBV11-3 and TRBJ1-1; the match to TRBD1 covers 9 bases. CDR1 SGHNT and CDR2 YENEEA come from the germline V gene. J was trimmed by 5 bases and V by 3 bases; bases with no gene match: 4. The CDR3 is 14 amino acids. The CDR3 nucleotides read TGTGCCAGCAGCTTGCACAGGGGGCAGACTGAAGCTTTCTTT. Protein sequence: CASSLHRGQTEAFF.

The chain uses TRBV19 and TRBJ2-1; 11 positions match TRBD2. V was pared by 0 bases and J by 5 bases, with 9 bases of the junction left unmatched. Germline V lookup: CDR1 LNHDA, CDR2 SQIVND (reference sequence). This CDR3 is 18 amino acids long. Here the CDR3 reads CASSIEPPGLAVNNEQFF. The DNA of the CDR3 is TGTGCCAGTAGTATAGAGCCACCGGGACTAGCGGTCAACAATGAGCAGTTCTTC.

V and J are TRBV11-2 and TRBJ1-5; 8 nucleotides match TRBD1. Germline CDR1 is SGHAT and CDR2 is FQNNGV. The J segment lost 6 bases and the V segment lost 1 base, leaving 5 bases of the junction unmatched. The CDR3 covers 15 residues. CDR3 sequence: CASSLAGQGLQPQHF. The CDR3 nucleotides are TGTGCCAGCAGCTTAGCCGGACAGGGACTTCAGCCCCAGCATTTT.

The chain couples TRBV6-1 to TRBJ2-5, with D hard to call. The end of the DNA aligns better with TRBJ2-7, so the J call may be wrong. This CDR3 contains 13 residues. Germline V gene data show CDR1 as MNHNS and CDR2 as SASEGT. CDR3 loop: CASRGPSSYEQYF. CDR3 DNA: TGTGCCAGCAGGGGCCCGAGCTCCTACGAGCAGTACTTC.

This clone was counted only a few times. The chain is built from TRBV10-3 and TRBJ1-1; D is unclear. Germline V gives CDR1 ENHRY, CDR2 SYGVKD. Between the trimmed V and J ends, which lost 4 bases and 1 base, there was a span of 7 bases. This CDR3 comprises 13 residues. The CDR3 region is CAISVGENTEAFF. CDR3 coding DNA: TGTGCCATCAGTGTCGGAGAGAACACTGAAGCTTTCTTT.

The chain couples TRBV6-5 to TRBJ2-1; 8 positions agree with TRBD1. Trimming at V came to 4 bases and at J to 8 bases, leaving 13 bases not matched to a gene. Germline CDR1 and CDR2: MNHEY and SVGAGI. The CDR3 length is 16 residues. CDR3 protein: CASSSRWAGGGYEQFF. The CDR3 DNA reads TGTGCCAGCAGTTCTCGGTGGGCAGGGGGCGGGTATGAGCAGTTCTTC.

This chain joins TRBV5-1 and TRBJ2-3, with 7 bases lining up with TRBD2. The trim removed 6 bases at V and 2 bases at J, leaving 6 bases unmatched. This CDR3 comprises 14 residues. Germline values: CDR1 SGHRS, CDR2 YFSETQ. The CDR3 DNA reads TGCGCCAGCACCGCGGGAGAGACCACAGATACGCAGTATTTT. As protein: CASTAGETTDTQYF.

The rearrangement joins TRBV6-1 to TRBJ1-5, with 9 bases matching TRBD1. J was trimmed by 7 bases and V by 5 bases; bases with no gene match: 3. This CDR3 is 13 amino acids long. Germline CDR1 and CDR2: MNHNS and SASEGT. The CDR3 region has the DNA TGTGCCAGCAGTCTGACAGGGGGGCAGCCCCAGCATTTT. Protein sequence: CASSLTGGQPQHF.

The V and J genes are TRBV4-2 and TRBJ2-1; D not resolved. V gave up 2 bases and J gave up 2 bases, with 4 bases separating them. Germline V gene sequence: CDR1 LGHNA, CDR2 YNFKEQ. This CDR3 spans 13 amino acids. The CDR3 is CASSQSTYNEQFF. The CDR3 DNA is TGTGCCAGCAGCCAATCTACCTACAATGAGCAGTTCTTC.

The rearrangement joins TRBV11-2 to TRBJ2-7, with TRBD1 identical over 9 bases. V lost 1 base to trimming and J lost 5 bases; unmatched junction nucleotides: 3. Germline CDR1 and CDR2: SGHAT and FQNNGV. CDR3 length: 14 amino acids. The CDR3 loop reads CASSLVGTGHEQYV. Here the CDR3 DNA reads TGTGCCAGCAGCTTAGTAGGGACAGGGCACGAGCAGTACGTC.

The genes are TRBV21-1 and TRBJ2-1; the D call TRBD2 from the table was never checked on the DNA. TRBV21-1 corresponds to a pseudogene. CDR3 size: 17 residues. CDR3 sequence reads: CASSKFRTSADLHEQFF. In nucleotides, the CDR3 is TGTGCCAGCAGCAAATTCCGGACTAGCGCGGATCTGCATGAGCAGTTCTTC.

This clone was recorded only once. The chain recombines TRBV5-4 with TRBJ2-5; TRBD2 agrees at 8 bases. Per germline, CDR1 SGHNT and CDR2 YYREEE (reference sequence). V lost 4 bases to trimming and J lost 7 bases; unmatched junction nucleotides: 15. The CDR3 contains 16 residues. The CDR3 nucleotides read TGTGCCAGCAGCGCACCGGGACTAGGAATGGGTGGGACCCAGTACTTC. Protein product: CASSAPGLGMGGTQYF.

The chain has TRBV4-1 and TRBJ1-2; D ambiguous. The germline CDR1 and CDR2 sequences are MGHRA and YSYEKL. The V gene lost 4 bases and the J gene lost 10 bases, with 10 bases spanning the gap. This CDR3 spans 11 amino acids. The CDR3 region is CASSRDLSYTF. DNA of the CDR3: TGCGCCAGCAGCCGAGATCTATCCTACACCTTC.

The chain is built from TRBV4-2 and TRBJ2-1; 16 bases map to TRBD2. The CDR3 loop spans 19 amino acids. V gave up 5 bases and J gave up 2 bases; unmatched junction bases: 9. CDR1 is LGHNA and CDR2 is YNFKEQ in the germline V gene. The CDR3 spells CASSTSGTSGRAPYNEQFF. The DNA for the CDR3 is TGTGCCAGCAGCACTTCCGGGACTAGCGGGAGGGCCCCCTACAATGAGCAGTTCTTC.

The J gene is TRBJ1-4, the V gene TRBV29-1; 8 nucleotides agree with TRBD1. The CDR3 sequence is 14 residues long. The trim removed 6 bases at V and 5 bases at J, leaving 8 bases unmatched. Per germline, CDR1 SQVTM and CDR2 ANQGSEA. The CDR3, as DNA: TGCAGCGTGCCCGGGGACAGGAGAAATGAAAAACTGTTTTTT. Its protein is CSVPGDRRNEKLFF.

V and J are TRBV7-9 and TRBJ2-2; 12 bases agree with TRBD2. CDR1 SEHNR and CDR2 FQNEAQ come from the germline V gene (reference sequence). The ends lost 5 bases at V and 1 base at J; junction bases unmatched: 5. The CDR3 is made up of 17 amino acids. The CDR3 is CASSALAGGKNTGELFF. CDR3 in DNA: TGTGCCAGCAGCGCCCTAGCGGGAGGGAAGAACACCGGGGAGCTGTTTTTT.

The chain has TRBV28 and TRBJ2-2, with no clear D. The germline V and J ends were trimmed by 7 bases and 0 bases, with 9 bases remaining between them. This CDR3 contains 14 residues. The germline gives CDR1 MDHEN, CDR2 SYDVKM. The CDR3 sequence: CASMRSANTGELFF. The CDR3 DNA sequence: TGTGCCAGCATGAGGAGCGCGAACACCGGGGAGCTGTTTTTT.

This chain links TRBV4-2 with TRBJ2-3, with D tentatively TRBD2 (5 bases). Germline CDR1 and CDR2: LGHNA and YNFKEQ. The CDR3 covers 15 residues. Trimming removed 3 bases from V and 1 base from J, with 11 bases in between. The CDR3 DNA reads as TGTGCCAGCAGCCAGCCCTCCGGGGGCACAGATACGCAGTATTTT. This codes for CASSQPSGGTDTQYF.

Here the CDR3 reads CASSVGGLYNEQFF. CDR3 nucleotides: TGTGCCAGCAGCGTAGGGGGACTTTACAATGAGCAGTTCTTC. The chain joins TRBV9 to TRBJ2-1; D may be TRBD2 (6 bases). Germline assignment: CDR1 SGDLS and CDR2 YYNGEE. The ends were cut back, 0 bases at V and 4 bases at J, with 8 bases in the middle. The CDR3 totals 14 residues.

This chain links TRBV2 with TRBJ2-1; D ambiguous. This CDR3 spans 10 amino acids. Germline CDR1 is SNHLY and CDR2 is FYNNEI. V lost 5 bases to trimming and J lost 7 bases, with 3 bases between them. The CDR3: CASSQNEQFF. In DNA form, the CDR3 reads TGTGCCAGCAGTCAGAATGAGCAGTTCTTC.

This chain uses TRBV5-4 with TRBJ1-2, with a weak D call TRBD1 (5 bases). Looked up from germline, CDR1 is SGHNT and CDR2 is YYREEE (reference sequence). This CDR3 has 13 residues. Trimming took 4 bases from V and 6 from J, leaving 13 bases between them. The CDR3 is CASSLPSGNGYTF. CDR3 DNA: TGTGCCAGCAGCCTCCCTTCAGGGAATGGCTACACCTTC. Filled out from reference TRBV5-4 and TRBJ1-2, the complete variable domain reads ETGVTQSPTHLIKTRGQQVTLRCSSQSGHNTVSWYQQALGQGPQFIFQYYREEENGRGNFPPRFSGLQFPNYSSELNVNALELDDSALYLCASSLPSGNGYTFGSGTRLTVV.